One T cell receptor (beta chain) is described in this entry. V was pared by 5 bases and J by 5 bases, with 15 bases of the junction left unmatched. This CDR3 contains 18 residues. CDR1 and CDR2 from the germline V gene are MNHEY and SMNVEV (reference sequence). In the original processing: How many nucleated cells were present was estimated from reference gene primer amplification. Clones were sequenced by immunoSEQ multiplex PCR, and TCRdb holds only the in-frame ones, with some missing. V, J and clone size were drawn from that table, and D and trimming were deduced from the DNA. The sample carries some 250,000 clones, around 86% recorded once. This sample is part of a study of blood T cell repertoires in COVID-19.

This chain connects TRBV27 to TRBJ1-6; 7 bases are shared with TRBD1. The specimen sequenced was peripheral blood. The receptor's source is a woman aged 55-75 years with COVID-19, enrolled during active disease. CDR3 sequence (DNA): TGTGCCAGCAGTACCAAAAAACAGGGGATTGGTCATAATTCACCCCTCCACTTT. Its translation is CASSTKKQGIGHNSPLHF.